This record covers a single T cell receptor beta chain. The antigen it binds to is not known. Qualities for individual bases were not recorded, and no much larger clone is one base off. The sample comes from a study of cytomegalovirus exposure and HLA in healthy donors (dated by TCRdb to 2016 to 2017). In terms of the full investigation: According to a later analysis, one platform produced both the roughly 130 validation repertoires and the 550 to 800 repertoires of the first cohort. High-throughput TCR immunosequencing, statistical association of individual TCRs with disease status, and machine learning were combined to predict cytomegalovirus infection status. In addition to the first cohort of roughly 670 subjects, a separate validation cohort of 120 different subjects was used. The study aimed to test whether cataloging public T cell receptors could reveal signatures of past pathogen exposure. Overall results and qualifications from the work: A few of the identified cytomegalovirus-associated TCR beta chains were confirmed in vitro to be specific for cytomegalovirus antigens. The classifier was reported to diagnose cytomegalovirus status with high specificity and sensitivity in both the original cohort and the validation cohort. The authors suggested that the approach could potentially be generalized to other disease states and immunological phenotypes. Most TCR sequences were observed very rarely across donors, whereas some public TCRs were present in many individuals. Subsequent analysis determined that TCRs grouped into clusters in the first cohort also showed a tendency toward co-occurrence across the 120 validation repertoires, and roughly 95% of cluster scores exceeded 0. In the study, approximately 160 TCR beta chains were listed as associated with cytomegalovirus. A later analysis had no HLA typing for the validation cohort, so co-occurrence there was scored across all 120 or so repertoires.

The CDR3, from cysteine to phenylalanine, totals 15 residues. Only the CDR3 part of the read is kept: 45 bases, read in frame from the first base. At the junction V is shortened by 0 bases and J by 1 base, with 9 bases in between. As encoded in the germline V gene, CDR1 is MNHEY while CDR2 is SVGAGI. The donors were included in the validation cohort of 120 subjects, a group kept apart from the roughly 690-subject first cohort. The library came from the immunoSEQ multiplex PCR assay. On the study's bioinformatics: A statistical classification framework was built to diagnose cytomegalovirus status from the catalog of TCR beta chain sequences. TCRdb provides this immuneACCESS table in a form limited to in-frame rearrangements. Some clones are lacking; in checked studies, under half of them reflect an unresolved V gene, and why the rest are absent is not known. That table gives V, J and clone size, and the DNA gave D and trimming. This sample comprises 100,000 to 150,000 clones, nearly 90% of them detected only once. The top ten clonotypes cover 0.95% to 1.5% of the sample.

Sequencing was carried out using PBMCs. The chain was built from TRBV6-5 and TRBJ1-1; the best D guess is TRBD1, with 5 bases matching. The sequence came from a woman younger than 35 in good health and CMV-seronegative. The DNA sequence is as follows: TGTGCCAGCAGTTACTCTCCAACAGGGAACACTGAAGCTTTCTTT. This translates into CASSYSPTGNTEAFF.